The 29 T cell receptor beta chains reported below all come from one sample, sequenced in a study of cytomegalovirus exposure and HLA in healthy donors. PCR amplification relied on 60 Vbeta primers (plus 13 Jbeta primers). Some clones are missing from TCRdb's copy, which holds only in-frame ones; the method was immunoSEQ multiplex PCR. The table records 140,000 to 150,000 clones, 78% of them present only once. What was sequenced was PBMCs. These receptor sequences come from a woman aged 18-35 years in good health and CMV-seropositive.

The chain uses TRBV6-1 and TRBJ1-1, with D unclear. This CDR3 has 12 amino acids. Germline CDR1 MNHNS, CDR2 SASEGT. The germline V and J ends were trimmed by 5 bases and 8 bases, with 12 bases remaining between them. CDR3 amino acids: CASSQWTGEAFF. The CDR3 nucleotides read TGTGCCAGCAGTCAGTGGACGGGGGAAGCTTTCTTT.

The chain uses TRBV10-1 and TRBJ2-1, with 12 bases that match TRBD1. This CDR3 spans 16 amino acids. The germline CDR1 and CDR2 sequences are WNHNN and SYGVQD (reference sequence). V lost 6 bases to trimming and J lost 6 bases; unmatched junction nucleotides: 9. The CDR3 spells CASRATGTGGRNEQFF. The CDR3 DNA sequence: TGCGCCAGCAGGGCGACAGGGACAGGGGGCCGCAATGAGCAGTTCTTC.

The chain combines TRBV30 with TRBJ2-7; 7 positions agree with TRBD2. Per germline, CDR1 GTSNPN and CDR2 SVGIG (reference sequence). The ends lost 8 bases at V and 1 base at J; junction bases unmatched: 8. The CDR3 totals 13 residues. CDR3 in amino acids: CALGRGRSYEQYF. Here the CDR3 DNA reads TGTGCCCTCGGGCGGGGGAGATCCTACGAGCAGTACTTC.

The rearrangement uses TRBV9 and TRBJ2-3; 8 bases are a match to TRBD2. This CDR3 has 16 amino acids. CDR1 and CDR2 from the germline V gene are SGDLS and YYNGEE. With 4 bases clipped from V and 3 bases from J, the junction kept 10 bases outside the gene matches. The CDR3 sequence is CASSPSRGGATDTQYF. The CDR3 region has the DNA TGTGCCAGCAGCCCTAGCCGGGGGGGGGCAACAGATACGCAGTATTTT.

The chain combines TRBV7-9 with TRBJ2-1, with 8 bases matching TRBD1. This CDR3 is 16 amino acids long. The trim removed 7 bases at V and 1 base at J, leaving 9 bases unmatched. Per the germline V gene, CDR1 is SEHNR and CDR2 is FQNEAQ (reference sequence). DNA for the CDR3: TGTGCCAGCAACCTTGGACAGGGAAAATCCTACAATGAGCAGTTCTTC. Its protein product is CASNLGQGKSYNEQFF.

This chain connects TRBV19 to TRBJ2-2; a possible D gene is TRBD1 (5 bases). CDR1 LNHDA and CDR2 SQIVND come from the germline V gene (reference sequence). Trimming removed 5 bases from V and 7 bases from J, with 20 bases in between. The CDR3 totals 16 residues. CDR3 sequence (DNA): TGTGCCAGTAGTCGCACAAGTGGGGCCCAGGGCGGGGAGCTGTTTTTT. Translation gives CASSRTSGAQGGELFF.

This clone was seen once. The V gene is TRBV7-7, the J gene TRBJ2-5; TRBD2 matches 7 bases. Trimming took 2 bases from V and 1 from J; bases not matched to a gene: 10. The CDR3 has 17 amino acids. Germline loops: CDR1 SSHAT, CDR2 FNYEAQ (reference sequence). The CDR3 region has the DNA TGTGCCAGCAGCTTATGGGACGGGGGGAGGGGCCAAGAGACCCAGTACTTC. Translating gives CASSLWDGGRGQETQYF.

The rearrangement joins TRBV7-9 to TRBJ2-3, with a weak D call TRBD2 (5 bases). Trimming left V 7 bases short and J 0 bases short, with 14 bases between. Germline loops: CDR1 SEHNR, CDR2 FQNEAQ (reference sequence). The CDR3 is made up of 15 amino acids. The CDR3 DNA sequence: TGTGCCAGCATCAGCACGGGAACTAGCACAGATACGCAGTATTTT. It encodes CASISTGTSTDTQYF.

This clone was observed a few times. The chain couples TRBV11-2 to TRBJ1-1; 8 bases are shared with TRBD1. The length of the CDR3 is 14 residues. V lost 5 bases and J lost 11; bases outside the gene matches: 13. In germline, CDR1 is SGHAT, CDR2 FQNNGV. The CDR3 is CASSTLRQGSNAFF. Written as DNA, the CDR3 is TGTGCCAGCAGCACCCTCCGACAGGGGTCTAATGCTTTCTTT.

The chain uses TRBV5-5 and TRBJ1-1; 10 bases map to TRBD1. CDR3 size: 15 residues. The germline V gene has CDR1 SGHKS and CDR2 YYEKEE (reference sequence). The trim removed 3 bases at V and 1 base at J, leaving 3 bases unmatched. CDR3 in DNA: TGTGCCAGCAGCTGGACAGGGGGTTCGAACACTGAAGCTTTCTTT. Encoded protein: CASSWTGGSNTEAFF.

The chain links TRBV14 to TRBJ1-3; 7 bases are a match to TRBD1. CDR3 length equals 14 residues. The trim removed 3 bases at V and 2 bases at J, leaving 1 base unmatched. From germline, CDR1 is SGHDN and CDR2 FVKESK. The CDR3 is CASSHGQAGNTIYF. CDR3 DNA sequence: TGTGCCAGCAGCCACGGACAGGCTGGAAACACCATATATTTT.

The chain combines TRBV6-5 with TRBJ2-7; 7 bases match TRBD1. The CDR3 loop spans 16 amino acids. After removal of 4 bases from V and 4 bases from J, the junction contained 13 bases not matched to a gene. In germline, CDR1 is MNHEY, CDR2 SVGAGI. As DNA, the CDR3 is TGTGCCAGCAGTTCGACACGACAGGGATTAGTGTACGAGCAGTACTTC. Translating it yields CASSSTRQGLVYEQYF.

The rearrangement joins TRBV28 to TRBJ1-6; D uncertain. CDR1 is MDHEN, CDR2 SYDVKM, per germline. This CDR3 is built from 15 residues. The V gene lost 4 bases and the J gene lost 7 bases, with 14 bases spanning the gap. The CDR3 DNA is TGTGCCAGCAGTTCCCGACACCGATTGAATTCACCCCTCCACTTT. This sequence encodes CASSSRHRLNSPLHF.

CDR3 DNA sequence: TGTGCCAGTAGTTCTGGACGGGATCCAGGAAACACCATATATTTT. Its translation: CASSSGRDPGNTIYF. V and J are TRBV19 and TRBJ1-3, with D unresolved. Trimming removed 5 bases at V and 4 bases at J, with 15 bases between. Germline V gene sequence: CDR1 LNHDA, CDR2 SQIVND (reference sequence). CDR3 length: 15 amino acids.

The chain has TRBV18 and TRBJ2-4, with a possible D match to TRBD1 (6 bases). V dropped 3 bases and J dropped 3 bases, with 9 bases sitting between them. The CDR3 is 14 residues long. Germline V gives CDR1 KGHSH, CDR2 LQKENI. The chain's CDR3 is CASSPSGVKNIQYF. For the CDR3, the DNA is TGTGCCAGCTCACCTTCAGGGGTCAAAAACATTCAGTACTTC.

V gene TRBV5-5 combines with J gene TRBJ1-1; a possible D gene is TRBD1 (5 bases). CDR3 length equals 14 residues. The V end lost 5 bases, the J end lost 0 bases, and 11 bases lay between the germline ends. Looked up from germline, CDR1 is SGHKS and CDR2 is YYEKEE (reference sequence). CDR3: CASRRQFMNTEAFF. The DNA for the CDR3 is TGTGCCAGCAGGCGACAGTTCATGAACACTGAAGCTTTCTTT.

This rearrangement joins TRBV5-6 to TRBJ2-2; 8 bases map to TRBD1. Germline loops: CDR1 SGHDT, CDR2 YYEEEE. V gave up 3 bases and J gave up 4 bases; unmatched junction bases: 8. There are 16 residues in the CDR3. CDR3 DNA sequence: TGTGCCAGCAGCTCCCTGGACAGGGCTGGCACCGGGGAGCTGTTTTTT. Amino acid sequence: CASSSLDRAGTGELFF. The full variable domain, its missing parts supplied by reference TRBV5-6 and TRBJ2-2, is DAGVTQSPTHLIKTRGQQVTLRCSPKSGHDTVSWYQQALGQGPQFIFQYYEEEERQRGNFPDRFSGHQFPNYSSELNVNALLLGDSALYLCASSSLDRAGTGELFFGEGSRLTVL.

The genes are TRBV7-9 and TRBJ2-4; the match to TRBD2 covers 8 bases. After removal of 8 bases from V and 1 base from J, the junction contained 13 bases not matched to a gene. The CDR3 loop spans 17 amino acids. Germline values: CDR1 SEHNR, CDR2 FQNEAQ (reference sequence). CDR3 region: CASRGLDYESAKNIQYF. CDR3 nucleotide sequence: TGTGCCAGCCGGGGACTAGACTATGAATCGGCCAAAAACATTCAGTACTTC.

The rearrangement uses TRBV15 and TRBJ2-7; TRBD1 aligns across 8 bases. After removal of 5 bases from V and 4 bases from J, the junction contained 10 bases not matched to a gene. Germline CDR1 reads LNHNV; CDR2 reads YYDKDF (reference sequence). This CDR3 contains 15 residues. The CDR3 spells CATSGGQGLGYEQYF. The DNA for the CDR3 is TGTGCCACCAGCGGTGGACAGGGATTAGGATACGAGCAGTACTTC.

V and J are TRBV7-9 and TRBJ2-3; D is possibly TRBD1 (5 bases). This CDR3 spans 13 amino acids. CDR1 is SEHNR, CDR2 FQNEAQ, per germline (reference sequence). The V end lost 1 base, the J end lost 7 bases, and 9 bases lay between the germline ends. The CDR3 loop is CASSLGQGNTQYF. For the CDR3, the DNA is TGTGCCAGCAGCTTAGGTCAGGGTAATACGCAGTATTTT.

The chain has TRBV4-1 and TRBJ2-1; D not certain. The ends were cut back, 4 bases at V and 7 bases at J, with 11 bases in the middle. The germline V gene has CDR1 MGHRA and CDR2 YSYEKL. This CDR3 region has 13 residues. CDR3 sequence: CASSLAEFNEQFF. Written as DNA, the CDR3 is TGCGCCAGCAGCCTTGCGGAGTTTAATGAGCAGTTCTTC.

The chain is built from TRBV2 and TRBJ1-2; the D gene is possibly TRBD1 (6 bases). Trimming removed 6 bases from V and 4 bases from J, with 12 bases in between. The CDR3 spans 13 residues. The germline V gene has CDR1 SNHLY and CDR2 FYNNEI. CDR3: CASSAGTSYGYTF. The CDR3, as DNA: TGTGCCAGCAGCGCTGGGACAAGCTATGGCTACACCTTC.

This clone occurred once. The genes are TRBV7-2 and TRBJ1-2; possibly TRBD1 for D (6 bases). Germline CDR1 and CDR2: SGHTA and FQGNSA. Trimming removed 1 base at V and 4 bases at J, with 16 bases between. The CDR3 has 16 amino acids. The CDR3 loop reads CASSLGSGASSYGYTF. In nucleotides, the CDR3 is TGTGCCAGCAGCTTAGGTTCAGGGGCATCCAGCTATGGCTACACCTTC.

The chain recombines TRBV4-2 with TRBJ1-4; TRBD1 aligns across 9 bases. Unmatched junction bases numbered 7, after V lost 3 bases and J lost 5 bases. Looked up from germline, CDR1 is LGHNA and CDR2 is YNFKEQ. The CDR3 extends over 16 amino acids. The CDR3 region is CASSQKIGQGNEKLFF. CDR3 nucleotide sequence: TGTGCCAGCAGCCAGAAAATAGGACAGGGGAATGAAAAACTGTTTTTT.

This clone showed up just a few times. The chain carries TRBV5-1 and TRBJ1-4, with a possible D match to TRBD1 (5 bases). With 6 bases removed from V and 8 bases from J, the gap between germline ends came to 20 bases. Germline V gene sequence: CDR1 SGHRS, CDR2 YFSETQ. This CDR3 contains 15 residues. The CDR3 sequence is CASTHLGGAREKLFF. The CDR3 DNA is TGCGCCAGCACCCACCTAGGAGGGGCGCGGGAAAAACTGTTTTTT.

This clone was counted a few times. The chain joins TRBV2 to TRBJ1-5; D call uncertain. Germline V gives CDR1 SNHLY, CDR2 FYNNEI. V was trimmed by 6 bases and J by 6 bases, leaving 21 bases between them. The CDR3 length is 16 residues. The CDR3 region is CASSRRGGEGSQPQHF. CDR3 DNA: TGTGCCAGCAGCCGAAGAGGCGGGGAAGGCTCTCAGCCCCAGCATTTT.

This rearrangement joins TRBV30 to TRBJ1-1, with 12 bases lining up with TRBD1. The germline gives CDR1 GTSNPN, CDR2 SVGIG (reference sequence). The CDR3 length is 16 residues. After removal of 0 bases from V and 5 bases from J, the junction contained 7 bases not matched to a gene. This chain's CDR3 is CAWSVGGTGGWTEAFF. The DNA for the CDR3 is TGTGCCTGGAGTGTGGGAGGGACAGGGGGCTGGACTGAAGCTTTCTTT.

The chain couples TRBV7-2 to TRBJ1-2, with TRBD1 matching over 10 bases. Germline assignment: CDR1 SGHTA and CDR2 FQGNSA. The CDR3 totals 15 residues. V lost 1 base and J lost 7; bases outside the gene matches: 6. CDR3 sequence: CASSLVGTGESGYTF. CDR3 DNA sequence: TGTGCCAGCAGCTTAGTTGGGACAGGGGAGTCTGGCTACACCTTC.

This clone was observed a few times. V is TRBV19 and J is TRBJ1-2; 9 nucleotides line up with TRBD1. CDR1 LNHDA and CDR2 SQIVND come from the germline V gene (reference sequence). The CDR3 spans 17 residues. Germline trimming cut 2 bases from V and 0 bases from J; bases unmatched to any gene: 7. This CDR3 is CASSIWDRVVPNYGYTF. In nucleotides, the CDR3 is TGTGCCAGTAGTATATGGGACAGGGTAGTACCTAACTATGGCTACACCTTC.